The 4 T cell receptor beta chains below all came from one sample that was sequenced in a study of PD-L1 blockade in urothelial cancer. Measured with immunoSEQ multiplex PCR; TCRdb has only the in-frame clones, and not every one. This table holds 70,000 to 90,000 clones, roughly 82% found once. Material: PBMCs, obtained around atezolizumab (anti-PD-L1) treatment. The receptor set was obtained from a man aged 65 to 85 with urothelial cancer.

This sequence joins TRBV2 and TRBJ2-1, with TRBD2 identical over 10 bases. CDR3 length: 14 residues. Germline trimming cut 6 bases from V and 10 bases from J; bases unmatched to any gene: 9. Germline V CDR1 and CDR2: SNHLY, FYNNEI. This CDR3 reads CASRVAGGRGEQFF. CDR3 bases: TGTGCCAGCAGAGTAGCGGGAGGCCGGGGCGAGCAGTTCTTC. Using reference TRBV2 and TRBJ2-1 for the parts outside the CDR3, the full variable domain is EPEVTQTPSHQVTQMGQEVILRCVPISNHLYFYWYRQILGQKVEFLVSFYNNEISEKSEIFDDQFSVERPDGSNFTLKIRSTKLEDSAMYFCASRVAGGRGEQFFGPGTRLTVL.

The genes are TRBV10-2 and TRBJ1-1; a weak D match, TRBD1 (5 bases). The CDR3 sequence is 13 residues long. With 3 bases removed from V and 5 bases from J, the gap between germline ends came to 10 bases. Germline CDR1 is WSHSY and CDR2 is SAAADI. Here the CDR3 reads CASSDKGRTEAFF. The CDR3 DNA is TGCGCCAGCAGTGATAAGGGGAGGACTGAAGCTTTCTTT.

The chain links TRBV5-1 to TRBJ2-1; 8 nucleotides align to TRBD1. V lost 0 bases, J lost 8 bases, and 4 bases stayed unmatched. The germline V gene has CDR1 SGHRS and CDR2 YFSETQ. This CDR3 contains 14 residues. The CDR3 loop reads CASSLGQGLYEQFF. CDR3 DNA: TGCGCCAGCAGCTTGGGACAGGGGCTATATGAGCAGTTCTTC.

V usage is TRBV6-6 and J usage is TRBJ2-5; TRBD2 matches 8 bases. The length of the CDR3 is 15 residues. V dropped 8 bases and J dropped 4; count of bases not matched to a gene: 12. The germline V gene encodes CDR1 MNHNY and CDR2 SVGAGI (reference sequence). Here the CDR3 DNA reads TGTGCCAGCCGAGGGCCGGGGGGGCCGATAGAGACCCAGTACTTC. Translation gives CASRGPGGPIETQYF.